This TCR beta chain is drawn from a study of blood T cell repertoires in COVID-19. Sequencing used immunoSEQ multiplex PCR; TCRdb keeps in-frame clones, though not all of them. The data hold some 200,000 clones, with about 76% observed a single time. This clone came up a few times. V was clipped by 0 bases and J by 8 bases, with 16 bases between them. The V gene's germline CDR1 is MNHNY and CDR2 SVGAGI (reference sequence). The CDR3 length is 15 residues. V usage is TRBV6-6 and J usage is TRBJ1-1, with D hard to call. Material for sequencing was peripheral blood. This TCR came from a woman in her forties or fifties with active or convalescent COVID-19. The CDR3: CASSYSGGKSPEAFF. CDR3 bases: TGTGCCAGCAGTTACTCTGGAGGGAAATCCCCCGAAGCTTTCTTT.